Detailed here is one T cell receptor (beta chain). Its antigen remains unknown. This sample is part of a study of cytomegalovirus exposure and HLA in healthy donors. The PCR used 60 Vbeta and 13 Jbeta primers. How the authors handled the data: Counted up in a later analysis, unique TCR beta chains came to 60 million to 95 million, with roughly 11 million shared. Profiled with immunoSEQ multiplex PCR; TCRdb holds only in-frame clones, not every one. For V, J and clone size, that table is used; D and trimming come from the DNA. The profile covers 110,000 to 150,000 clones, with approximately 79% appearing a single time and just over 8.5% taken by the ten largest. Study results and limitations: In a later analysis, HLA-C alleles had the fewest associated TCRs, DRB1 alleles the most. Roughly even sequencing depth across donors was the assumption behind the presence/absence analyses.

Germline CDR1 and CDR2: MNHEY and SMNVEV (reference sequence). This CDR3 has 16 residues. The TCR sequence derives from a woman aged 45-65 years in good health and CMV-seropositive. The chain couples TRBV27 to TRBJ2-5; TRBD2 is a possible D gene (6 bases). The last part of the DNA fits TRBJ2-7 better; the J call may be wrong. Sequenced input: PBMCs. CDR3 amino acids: CASSPSLAGLAYEQYF. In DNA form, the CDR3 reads TGTGCCAGCAGTCCATCCCTTGCGGGGCTAGCCTACGAGCAGTACTTC.